This T cell receptor beta chain originates from a study of T cell responses to AZD1222 COVID-19 vaccine. General observations from the study: Recipients of AZD1222 seropositive at baseline numbered only 6 or 7. Nearly half of spike-specific TCRs reportedly go after variant regions that carry no mutations.

Regarding this clone: Its antigen is undetermined.

Sequenced by immunoSEQ multiplex PCR; TCRdb stores in-frame clones only, minus some. The sample lists 85,000 to 130,000 clones, approximately 91% occurring once. Germline V gives CDR1 PRHDT, CDR2 FYEKMQ (reference sequence). V was trimmed by 3 bases and J by 2 bases, leaving 17 bases between them. The CDR3 totals 16 residues. This rearrangement joins TRBV13 to TRBJ2-7; perhaps TRBD2 as D (6 bases). The receptor's source is an adult in good health. Source: peripheral blood, taken on day 0 of AZD1222 vaccination. CDR3 nucleotide sequence: TGTGCCAGCAGCTTGCATCAGACTAGTGGAACCTACGAGCAGTACTTC. Residues: CASSLHQTSGTYEQYF.